A selection of T cell receptor beta chains follows, all from one sample in a study of shared clonotypes between healthy human individuals. Only in-frame clones appear in the TCRdb table, and some are missing; sequencing was by immunoSEQ multiplex PCR. In the table there are about 960,000 clones, 76% of which are singletons. The sample comprised memory CD4+ T cells sorted from blood. The receptor set was obtained from a man aged 18-30 years in good health. CDR3s include the opening cysteine and the closing phenylalanine or tryptophan. The D gene is left open where the match is weak. Clone size is shown for a subset of rows, as once, few, many or a class of expanded clone.

DNA | CDR3 | V | D | J | size
TGTGCCTGGAGACCTATCGCGGCGTACACAGATACGCAGTATTTT | CAWRPIAAYTDTQYF | TRBV30 | . | TRBJ2-3 | .
TGCGCCAGCAGCTTGGGTGGTGGAGACTATGGCTACACCTTC | CASSLGGGDYGYTF | TRBV5-1 | . | TRBJ1-2 | .
TGTGCCAGCAGCGTAGGTGGCAGGGGATCCGAGCAGTACTTC | CASSVGGRGSEQYF | TRBV9 | . | TRBJ2-7 | .
TGTGCCAGCAGCTTACAGGGAAGATCCACTGAAGCTTTCTTT | CASSLQGRSTEAFF | TRBV7-2 | . | TRBJ1-1 | .
TGTGCCAGCAAATTCACCGGGGAGCTGTTTTTT | CASKFTGELFF | TRBV6-4 | . | TRBJ2-2 | .
TGTGCCAGCTCACCTAGGCAGGAACAAGAGACCCAGTACTTC | CASSPRQEQETQYF | TRBV18 | . | TRBJ2-5 | .
TGTGCCAGCAGCTTTAGTCCCTCGACCTATGGCTACACCTTC | CASSFSPSTYGYTF | TRBV7-2 | . | TRBJ1-2 | .
TGCAGCGTTGGGGGGGGCCCACAGGCGCAAGAGACCCAGTACTTC | CSVGGGPQAQETQYF | TRBV29-1 | . | TRBJ2-5 | .
TGTGCCAGCCACAGGGTATGGGGGACTGAAGCTTTCTTT | CASHRVWGTEAFF | TRBV28 | . | TRBJ1-1 | few
TGTGCCAGCTCACCTAGACAGGGGGTTACGGAGGCAACTAATGAAAAACTGTTTTTT | CASSPRQGVTEATNEKLFF | TRBV18 | TRBD1 | TRBJ1-4 | .
TGTGCCAGCATTAGCGGAAGGAGCACAGATACGCAGTATTTT | CASISGRSTDTQYF | TRBV2 | . | TRBJ2-3 | few
TGTGCCAGCAGCGCCCACGGTACGTATGGGGAGGGCACTGAAGCTTTCTTT | CASSAHGTYGEGTEAFF | TRBV28 | . | TRBJ1-1 | .
TGTGCCAGCAGCTTACAACAGGGTTCACCCCTCCACTTT | CASSLQQGSPLHF | TRBV7-9 | . | TRBJ1-6 | .
TGTGCCACCAGCAGTGGATATCTAGACTACGAGCAGTACTTC | CATSSGYLDYEQYF | TRBV15 | . | TRBJ2-7 | .
TGTGCCTGGAGTGTACGAGACAGTAATTCACCCCTCCACTTT | CAWSVRDSNSPLHF | TRBV30 | . | TRBJ1-6 | .
TGTGCCAGCAGCCAACTAGGGACAGGGGGTAACTATGGCTACACCTTC | CASSQLGTGGNYGYTF | TRBV14 | TRBD1 | TRBJ1-2 | once
TGTGCCAGCAGTGTAATGAATGTAATTTTCTACGAGCAGTACTTC | CASSVMNVIFYEQYF | TRBV6-1 | . | TRBJ2-7 | once